The entry below describes one T cell receptor (beta chain). Its target is not known. These data belong to a study of shared clonotypes between healthy human individuals. The study ran the assay at deep level. Measured with immunoSEQ multiplex PCR; TCRdb has only the in-frame clones, and not every one. The data show over a million clones, 98% seen once. The study's findings and limits: Memory subsets generally showed smaller estimated richness than naive subsets did.

Germline loops: CDR1 SNHLY, CDR2 FYNNEI. V lost 6 bases and J 1 base, leaving 10 bases between the germline ends. The CDR3 contains 13 residues. The study enrolled healthy HIV-negative adults without recent acute infections or vaccinations as donors. Specimen: naive CD4+ T cells sorted from blood. Documented subset: CD45RA+ positively selected. V gene TRBV2 combines with J gene TRBJ2-7; TRBD2 is a possible D gene (5 bases). This receptor was taken from a man in his thirties or forties in good health. The DNA of the CDR3 is TGTGCCAGCAGGACTACCGTATCCTACGAGCAGTACTTC. Amino acids: CASRTTVSYEQYF.